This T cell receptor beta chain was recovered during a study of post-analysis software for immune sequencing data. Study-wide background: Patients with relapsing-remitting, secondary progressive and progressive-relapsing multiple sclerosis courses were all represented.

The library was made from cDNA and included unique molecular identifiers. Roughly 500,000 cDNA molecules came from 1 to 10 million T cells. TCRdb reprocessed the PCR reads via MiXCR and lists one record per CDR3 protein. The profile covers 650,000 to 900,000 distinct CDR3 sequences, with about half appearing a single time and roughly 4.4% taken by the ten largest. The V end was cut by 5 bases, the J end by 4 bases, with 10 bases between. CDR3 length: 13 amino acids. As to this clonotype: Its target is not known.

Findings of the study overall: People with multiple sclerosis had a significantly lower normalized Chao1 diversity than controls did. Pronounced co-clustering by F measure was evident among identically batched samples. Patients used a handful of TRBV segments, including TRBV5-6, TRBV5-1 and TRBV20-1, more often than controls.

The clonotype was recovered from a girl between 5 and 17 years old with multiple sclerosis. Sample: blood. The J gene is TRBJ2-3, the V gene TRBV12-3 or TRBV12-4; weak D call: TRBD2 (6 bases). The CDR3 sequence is CASSTWGADTQYF. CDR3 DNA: TGTGCCAGCAGTACCTGGGGGGCAGATACGCAGTATTTT.